Listed here are 27 T cell receptor beta chains from one sample, sequenced in a study of OX40 agonist ivuxolimab in advanced cancers. Using immunoSEQ multiplex PCR, the repertoire was profiled, and TCRdb retains in-frame clones only, with some absent. The profile covers fewer than 65,000 clones, with approximately 87% appearing a single time and roughly 4.5% taken by the ten largest. The sample here was CD4+ or CD8+ T cells sorted from blood, taken in a trial of the OX40 agonist ivuxolimab. The origin of the receptors is an adult with an advanced solid tumor such as melanoma, head and neck, liver or kidney cancer.

As for this clone: The same CDR3 also results from other DNA sequences found in this sample. This chain links TRBV6-6 with TRBJ1-3; D not certain. The germline V gene has CDR1 MNHNY and CDR2 SVGAGI (reference sequence). Trimming took off 6 bases at V and 0 bases at J, with 9 bases between the two ends. The CDR3 is made up of 14 amino acids. CDR3: CASSLGSSGNTIYF. DNA of the CDR3: TGTGCCAGCAGCCTTGGGTCCTCTGGAAACACCATATATTTT.

This CDR3 is CASSSTGGGYEQYF. The CDR3 DNA reads TGTGCCAGCAGTTCGACAGGGGGGGGCTACGAGCAGTACTTC. The chain combines TRBV6-6 with TRBJ2-7, with 9 bases that match TRBD1. The CDR3 covers 14 residues. The V gene end was trimmed by 4 bases and the J gene end by 3 bases; junction bases not matched to a gene: 4. Germline V gene data show CDR1 as MNHNY and CDR2 as SVGAGI (reference sequence).

This rearrangement joins TRBV18 to TRBJ2-1, with TRBD2 matching over 10 bases. This CDR3 contains 17 residues. Looked up from germline, CDR1 is KGHSH and CDR2 is LQKENI. The junction had 13 bases not matched to a gene; V was cut back by 6 bases and J by 5 bases. This CDR3 is CASSPRASGGTNNEQFF. CDR3 coding DNA: TGTGCCAGCTCCCCCCGGGCTAGCGGGGGAACTAACAATGAGCAGTTCTTC.

This rearrangement joins TRBV14 to TRBJ2-5; weak D call: TRBD1 (6 bases). Germline-derived CDR1 and CDR2 are SGHDN and FVKESK. With 0 bases removed from V and 6 bases from J, the gap between germline ends came to 14 bases. This CDR3 comprises 15 residues. CDR3 DNA: TGTGCCAGCAGCCAAGACAGGGGCAATAAAAAGACCCAGTACTTC. Translated, it gives CASSQDRGNKKTQYF.

The V gene is TRBV5-1, the J gene TRBJ2-7, with 10 bases aligning to TRBD1. The V gene end was trimmed by 4 bases and the J gene end by 5 bases; junction bases not matched to a gene: 9. The germline CDR1 and CDR2 sequences are SGHRS and YFSETQ. The CDR3 spans 15 residues. CDR3 nucleotide sequence: TGCGCCAGCAGCGTTTCGGGACAGGGGACCCACGAGCAGTACTTC. Its translation: CASSVSGQGTHEQYF.

The chain combines TRBV5-1 with TRBJ2-5; the match to TRBD1 covers 9 bases. The CDR3 consists of 17 residues. Per the germline V gene, CDR1 is SGHRS and CDR2 is YFSETQ. V gave up 3 bases and J gave up 0 bases; unmatched junction bases: 9. The CDR3 sequence is CASSWDRARSYQETQYF. In DNA, the CDR3 is TGCGCCAGCAGCTGGGACAGGGCTCGATCGTACCAAGAGACCCAGTACTTC.

This chain links TRBV27 with TRBJ2-3; 8 bases match TRBD1. Germline-derived CDR1 and CDR2 are MNHEY and SMNVEV (reference sequence). V lost 5 bases, J lost 4 bases, and 8 bases stayed unmatched. The CDR3 sequence is 15 residues long. CDR3: CASSVYGQGSDTQYF. The DNA for the CDR3 is TGTGCCAGCAGTGTCTACGGACAGGGTTCAGATACGCAGTATTTT.

As concerns this clone: Germline and junction disagree at one end, which may indicate a read error. CDR3 coding DNA: TGTGCCAGCAGCCTAGGGTTGGCTAATGAAAAACTGTTTTTT. It specifies CASSLGLANEKLFF. The J gene is TRBJ1-4, the V gene TRBV13; D remains ambiguous. This CDR3 comprises 14 residues. Germline V gives CDR1 PRHDT, CDR2 FYEKMQ (reference sequence).

In its sample, this clone was seen once. The J gene is TRBJ2-3, the V gene TRBV15; 8 positions agree with TRBD2. The ends lost 1 base at V and 0 bases at J; junction bases unmatched: 9. CDR3 length: 18 residues. Per the germline V gene, CDR1 is LNHNV and CDR2 is YYDKDF (reference sequence). DNA of the CDR3: TGTGCCACCAGCAGAGGCTTAACAGCGGGAGCTAGCACAGATACGCAGTATTTT. Amino acids: CATSRGLTAGASTDTQYF.

This clone showed up just once. The chain couples TRBV6-1 to TRBJ1-3; D is perhaps TRBD1 (6 bases). Per the germline V gene, CDR1 is MNHNS and CDR2 is SASEGT. The CDR3 extends over 15 amino acids. Trimming took off 6 bases at V and 0 bases at J, with 12 bases between the two ends. CDR3 loop: CASRPGQNSGNTIYF. CDR3 DNA sequence: TGTGCCAGCAGGCCGGGACAAAACTCTGGAAACACCATATATTTT.

This rearrangement joins TRBV5-1 to TRBJ2-1; maybe TRBD2 (6 bases). The germline gives CDR1 SGHRS, CDR2 YFSETQ. The V end lost 4 bases, the J end lost 1 base, and 9 bases lay between the germline ends. There are 14 residues in the CDR3. The CDR3 loop is CASSIGTSYNEQFF. CDR3 in DNA: TGCGCCAGCAGCATAGGGACTTCCTACAATGAGCAGTTCTTC.

The chain couples TRBV7-9 to TRBJ2-3; no reliable D call. The CDR3 consists of 16 residues. V shed 0 bases and J shed 0 bases, with 10 bases lying between them. Germline V gene lookup returns CDR1 SEHNR and CDR2 FQNEAQ (reference sequence). CDR3 coding DNA: TGTGCCAGCAGCTTAGCAGAGATAACTAGCACAGATACGCAGTATTTT. Amino acids: CASSLAEITSTDTQYF.

This clone has a handful of counts. The chain is built from TRBV9 and TRBJ1-6, with a possible D match to TRBD1 (6 bases). Germline CDR1 SGDLS, CDR2 YYNGEE. V lost 9 bases and J 6 bases, leaving 16 bases between the germline ends. The CDR3 runs to 14 residues. In DNA, the CDR3 is TGTGCCAACCTGGGGGACACCGCTAATTCACCCCTCCACTTT. Translation: CANLGDTANSPLHF. Supplemented by reference TRBV9 and TRBJ1-6, the full variable domain reads DSGVTQTPKHLITATGQRVTLRCSPRSGDLSVYWYQQSLDQGLQFLIQYYNGEERAKGNILERFSAQQFPDLHSELNLSSLELGDSALYFCANLGDTANSPLHFGNGTRLTVT.

The V call is TRBV28, the J call TRBJ2-7, with 9 bases fitting TRBD1. The CDR3 is 15 amino acids. V trimming: 1 base; J trimming: 3 bases; junction bases outside the gene matches: 4. Looked up from germline, CDR1 is MDHEN and CDR2 is SYDVKM. The chain's CDR3 is CASSLSGQGGYEQYF. CDR3 bases: TGTGCCAGCAGTTTATCGGGACAGGGCGGCTACGAGCAGTACTTC.

V usage is TRBV5-8 and J usage is TRBJ2-1, with 7 positions matching TRBD2. CDR1 SGHTS and CDR2 YDEGEE come from the germline V gene. The CDR3 extends over 13 amino acids. The junction had 3 bases not matched to a gene; V was cut back by 1 base and J by 8 bases. CDR3 residues: CASSLRLADEQFF. CDR3 sequence (DNA): TGTGCCAGCAGCTTGAGGCTAGCGGATGAGCAGTTCTTC.

CDR3 in DNA: TGTGCCAGCAGCTTACAGGGTAGCGGAAGCACAGATACGCAGTATTTT. Amino acids: CASSLQGSGSTDTQYF. The chain is built from TRBV13 and TRBJ2-3; TRBD2 might be the D (6 bases). CDR3 size: 16 residues. Trimming removed 2 bases from V and 0 bases from J, with 12 bases in between. CDR1 and CDR2 from the germline V gene are PRHDT and FYEKMQ (reference sequence).

The CDR3 spells CASRSGFISLQPQHF. The CDR3, as DNA: TGTGCCAGCAGATCGGGCTTCATTTCACTACAGCCCCAGCATTTT. The V gene is TRBV6-1, the J gene TRBJ1-5; D is ambiguous. V was pared by 6 bases and J by 7 bases, with 19 bases between. This CDR3 comprises 15 residues. Germline CDR1 reads MNHNS; CDR2 reads SASEGT.

The chain combines TRBV2 with TRBJ2-7, with D perhaps matching TRBD2 (6 bases). Germline V lookup: CDR1 SNHLY, CDR2 FYNNEI. The V end lost 6 bases, the J end lost 2 bases, and 14 bases lay between the germline ends. The CDR3 spans 14 residues. This chain's CDR3 is CASSPGEWAYEQYF. The CDR3 bases are TGTGCCAGCAGCCCGGGGGAATGGGCCTACGAGCAGTACTTC.

This rearrangement joins TRBV11-2 to TRBJ2-7; weak D call: TRBD2 (6 bases). The CDR3 runs to 14 residues. Germline V gene sequence: CDR1 SGHAT, CDR2 FQNNGV. Trimming took 5 bases from V and 0 from J, leaving 11 bases between them. The CDR3 nucleotides read TGTGCCAGCAGCCCCCAGACTAGCTCCTACGAGCAGTACTTC. Protein sequence: CASSPQTSSYEQYF.

V usage is TRBV18 and J usage is TRBJ1-2; 8 bases are a match to TRBD1. Germline V lookup: CDR1 KGHSH, CDR2 LQKENI. The J segment lost 8 bases and the V segment lost 1 base, leaving 6 bases of the junction unmatched. This CDR3 contains 14 residues. Here the CDR3 reads CASSPLDREGGYTF. DNA for the CDR3: TGTGCCAGCTCACCACTGGACAGGGAGGGAGGCTACACCTTC.

The CDR3 loop is CASSSRQYEETQYF. CDR3 DNA: TGTGCCAGCAGCTCAAGACAGTATGAAGAGACCCAGTACTTC. V is TRBV7-9 and J is TRBJ2-5, with a weak D call TRBD1 (5 bases). V was pared by 4 bases and J by 3 bases, with 12 bases between. This CDR3 has 14 amino acids. Germline CDR1 reads SEHNR; CDR2 reads FQNEAQ (reference sequence).

This chain connects TRBV6-6 to TRBJ1-2; TRBD1 matches 11 bases. The germline V gene encodes CDR1 MNHNY and CDR2 SVGAGI (reference sequence). CDR3 length: 14 residues. Unmatched junction bases numbered 3, after V lost 2 bases and J lost 7 bases. The CDR3 DNA sequence: TGTGCCAGCAGTTACGGACAGGGGGCTCGTGGCTACACCTTC. It translates to CASSYGQGARGYTF.

This CDR3 reads CASSWGQDQPQHF. The CDR3 nucleotides are TGTGCCAGCAGCTGGGGACAAGATCAGCCCCAGCATTTT. This chain joins TRBV7-2 and TRBJ1-5; D may be TRBD1 (6 bases). The V gene lost 4 bases and the J gene lost 5 bases, with 9 bases spanning the gap. The CDR3 consists of 13 residues. In germline, CDR1 is SGHTA, CDR2 FQGNSA.

The CDR3 protein is CAWTQGDIGNIQYF. CDR3 DNA: TGTGCCTGGACCCAGGGGGACATAGGAAACATTCAGTACTTC. The V and J genes are TRBV30 and TRBJ2-4, with TRBD1 matching 7 bases. Unmatched junction bases numbered 9, after V lost 4 bases and J lost 6 bases. CDR1 is GTSNPN and CDR2 is SVGIG in the germline V gene (reference sequence). CDR3 length equals 14 residues.

V usage is TRBV19 and J usage is TRBJ2-2; 8 bases are a match to TRBD2. CDR3 length: 15 amino acids. Germline V gene lookup returns CDR1 LNHDA and CDR2 SQIVND (reference sequence). The V and J ends lost 4 bases and 2 bases, in that order; junction bases with no gene match: 3. The CDR3 sequence is CASSRTSGNTGELFF. DNA for the CDR3: TGTGCCAGTAGTAGAACTAGCGGAAACACCGGGGAGCTGTTTTTT. Full variable domain (rest looked up from reference TRBV19 and TRBJ2-2): DGGITQSPKYLFRKEGQNVTLSCEQNLNHDAMYWYRQDPGQGLRLIYYSQIVNDFQKGDIAEGYSVSREKKESFPLTVTSAQKNPTAFYLCASSRTSGNTGELFFGEGSRLTVL.

The chain has TRBV10-1 and TRBJ2-3; 9 positions agree with TRBD2. The CDR3 sequence is 14 residues long. In germline, CDR1 is WNHNN, CDR2 SYGVQD (reference sequence). The junction had 1 base not matched to a gene; V was cut back by 3 bases and J by 3 bases. The CDR3 DNA reads TGCGCCAGCAGTGAAGCGGGGGGTACAGATACGCAGTATTTT. It translates to CASSEAGGTDTQYF.

The chain employs TRBV27 and TRBJ1-5; D ambiguous. The germline V gene encodes CDR1 MNHEY and CDR2 SMNVEV (reference sequence). The CDR3 is 14 amino acids. V lost 1 base to trimming and J lost 2 bases, with 6 bases between them. This CDR3 is CASSLYPGNQPQHF. For the CDR3, the DNA is TGTGCCAGCAGTTTATACCCGGGCAATCAGCCCCAGCATTTT.